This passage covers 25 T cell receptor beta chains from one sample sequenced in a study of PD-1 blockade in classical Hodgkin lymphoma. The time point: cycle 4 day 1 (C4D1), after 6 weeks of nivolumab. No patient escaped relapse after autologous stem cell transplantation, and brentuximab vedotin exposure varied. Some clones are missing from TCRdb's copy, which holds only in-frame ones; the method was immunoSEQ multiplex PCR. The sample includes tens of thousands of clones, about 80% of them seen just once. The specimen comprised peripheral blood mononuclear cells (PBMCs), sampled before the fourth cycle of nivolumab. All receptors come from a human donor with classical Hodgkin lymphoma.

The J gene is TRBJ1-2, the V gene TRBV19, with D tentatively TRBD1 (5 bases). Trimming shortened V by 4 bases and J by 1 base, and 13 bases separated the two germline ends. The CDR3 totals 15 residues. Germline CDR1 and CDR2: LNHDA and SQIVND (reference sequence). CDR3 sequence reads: CASSTRDFFNYGYTF. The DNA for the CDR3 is TGTGCCAGTAGTACCCGGGACTTCTTTAACTATGGCTACACCTTC.

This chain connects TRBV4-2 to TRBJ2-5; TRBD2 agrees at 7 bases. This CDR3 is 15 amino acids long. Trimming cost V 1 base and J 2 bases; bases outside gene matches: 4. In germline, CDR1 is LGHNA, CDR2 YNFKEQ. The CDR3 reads CASSQGASGQETQYF. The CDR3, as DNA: TGTGCCAGCAGCCAAGGGGCTAGCGGACAAGAGACCCAGTACTTC.

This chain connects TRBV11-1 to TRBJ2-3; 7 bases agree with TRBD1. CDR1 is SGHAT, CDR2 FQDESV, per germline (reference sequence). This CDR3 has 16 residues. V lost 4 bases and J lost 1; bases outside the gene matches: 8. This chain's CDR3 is CASSSPAQGGTDTQYF. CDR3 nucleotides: TGTGCCAGCAGCTCCCCGGCCCAGGGGGGCACAGATACGCAGTATTTT.

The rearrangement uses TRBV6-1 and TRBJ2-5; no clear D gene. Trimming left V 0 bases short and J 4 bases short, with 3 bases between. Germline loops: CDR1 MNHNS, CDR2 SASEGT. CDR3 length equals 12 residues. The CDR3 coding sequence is TGTGCCAGCAGTGAAGCCCGAGAGACCCAGTACTTC. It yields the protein CASSEARETQYF.

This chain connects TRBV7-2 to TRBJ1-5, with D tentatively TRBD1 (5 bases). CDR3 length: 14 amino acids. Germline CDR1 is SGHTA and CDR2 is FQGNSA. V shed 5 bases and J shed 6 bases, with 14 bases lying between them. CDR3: CASSEGEGSQPQHF. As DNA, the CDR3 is TGTGCCAGCAGCGAGGGAGAGGGGAGTCAGCCCCAGCATTTT.

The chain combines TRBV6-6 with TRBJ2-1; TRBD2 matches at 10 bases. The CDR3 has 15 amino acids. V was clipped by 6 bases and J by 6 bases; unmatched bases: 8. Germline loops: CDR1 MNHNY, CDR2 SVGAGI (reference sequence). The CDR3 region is CASSPGTSEANEQFF. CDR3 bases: TGTGCCAGCAGCCCCGGGACTAGCGAGGCCAATGAGCAGTTCTTC.

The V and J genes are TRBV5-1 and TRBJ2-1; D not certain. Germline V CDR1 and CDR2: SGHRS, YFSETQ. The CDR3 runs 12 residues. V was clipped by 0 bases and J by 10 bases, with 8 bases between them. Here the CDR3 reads CASSLGRIEQFF. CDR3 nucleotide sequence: TGCGCCAGCAGCTTGGGACGGATCGAGCAGTTCTTC.

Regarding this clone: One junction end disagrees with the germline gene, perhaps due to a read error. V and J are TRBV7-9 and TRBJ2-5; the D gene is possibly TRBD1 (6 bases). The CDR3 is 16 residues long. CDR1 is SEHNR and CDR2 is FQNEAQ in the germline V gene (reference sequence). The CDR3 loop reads CASSQEMGTLQETQYF. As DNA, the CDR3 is TGCGCCAGCAGCCAAGAGATGGGGACACTACAAGAGACCCAGTACTTC.

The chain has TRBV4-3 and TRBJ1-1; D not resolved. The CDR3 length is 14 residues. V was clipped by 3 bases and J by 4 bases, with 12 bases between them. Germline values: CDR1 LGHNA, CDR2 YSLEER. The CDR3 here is CASSHLGLGTEAFF. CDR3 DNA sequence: TGCGCCAGCAGCCATCTAGGGCTAGGCACTGAAGCTTTCTTT.

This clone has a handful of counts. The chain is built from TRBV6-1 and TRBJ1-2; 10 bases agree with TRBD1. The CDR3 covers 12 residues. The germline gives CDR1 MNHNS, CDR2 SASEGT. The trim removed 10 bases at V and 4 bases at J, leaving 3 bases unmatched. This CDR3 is CAIWDRGYGYTF. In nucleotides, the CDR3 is TGTGCCATTTGGGACAGGGGCTATGGCTACACCTTC.

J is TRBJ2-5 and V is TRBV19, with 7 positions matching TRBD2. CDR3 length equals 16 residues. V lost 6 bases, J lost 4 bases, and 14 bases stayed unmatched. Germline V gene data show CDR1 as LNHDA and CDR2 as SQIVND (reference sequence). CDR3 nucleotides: TGTGCCAGTAGGGCGCTGATCAGCGGGGCCCCAGAGACCCAGTACTTC. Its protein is CASRALISGAPETQYF.

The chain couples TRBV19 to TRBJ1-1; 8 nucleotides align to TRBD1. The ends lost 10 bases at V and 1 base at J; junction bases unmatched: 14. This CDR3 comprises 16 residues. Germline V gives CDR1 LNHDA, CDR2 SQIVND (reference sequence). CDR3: CATVRDRSLGNTEAFF. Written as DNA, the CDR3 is TGTGCCACCGTCCGGGACAGGAGTCTAGGGAACACTGAAGCTTTCTTT. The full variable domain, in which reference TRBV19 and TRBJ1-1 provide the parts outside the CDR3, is DGGITQSPKYLFRKEGQNVTLSCEQNLNHDAMYWYRQDPGQGLRLIYYSQIVNDFQKGDIAEGYSVSREKKESFPLTVTSAQKNPTAFYLCATVRDRSLGNTEAFFGQGTRLTVV.

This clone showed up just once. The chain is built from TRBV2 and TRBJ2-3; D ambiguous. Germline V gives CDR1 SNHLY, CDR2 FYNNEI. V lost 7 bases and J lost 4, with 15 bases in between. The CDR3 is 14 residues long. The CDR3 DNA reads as TGTGCCAGCACCAACCCTACTACGGCAGATACGCAGTATTTT. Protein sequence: CASTNPTTADTQYF.

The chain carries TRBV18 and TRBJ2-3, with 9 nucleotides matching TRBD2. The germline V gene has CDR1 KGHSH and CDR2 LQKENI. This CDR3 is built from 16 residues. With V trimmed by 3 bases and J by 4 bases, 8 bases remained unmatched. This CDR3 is CASSPPRVAGADTQYF. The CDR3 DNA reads TGTGCCAGCTCACCCCCTCGGGTAGCGGGGGCAGATACGCAGTATTTT. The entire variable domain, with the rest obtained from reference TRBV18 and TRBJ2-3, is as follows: NAGVMQNPRHLVRRRGQEARLRCSPMKGHSHVYWYRQLPEEGLKFMVYLQKENIIDESGMPKERFSAEFPKEGPSILRIQQVVRGDSAAYFCASSPPRVAGADTQYFGPGTRLTVL.

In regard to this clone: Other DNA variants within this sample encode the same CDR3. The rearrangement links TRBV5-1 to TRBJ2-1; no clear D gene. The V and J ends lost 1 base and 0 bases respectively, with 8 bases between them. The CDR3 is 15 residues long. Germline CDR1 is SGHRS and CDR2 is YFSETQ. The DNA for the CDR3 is TGCGCCAGCAGCTTGACCGGAAGCTCCTACAATGAGCAGTTCTTC. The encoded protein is CASSLTGSSYNEQFF.

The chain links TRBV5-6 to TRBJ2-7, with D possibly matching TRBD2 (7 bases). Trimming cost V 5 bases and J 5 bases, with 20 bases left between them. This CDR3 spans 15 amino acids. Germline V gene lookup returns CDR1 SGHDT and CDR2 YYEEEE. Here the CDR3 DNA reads TGTGCCAGCAGGTGGGGGCCGGGGGGCTTCAACGAGCAGTACTTC. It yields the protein CASRWGPGGFNEQYF.

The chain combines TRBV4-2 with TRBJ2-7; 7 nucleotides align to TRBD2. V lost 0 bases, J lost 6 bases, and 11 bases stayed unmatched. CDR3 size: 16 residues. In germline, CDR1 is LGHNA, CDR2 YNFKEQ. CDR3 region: CASSQDSSGEMGEQYF. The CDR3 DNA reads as TGTGCCAGCAGCCAAGATAGCAGCGGGGAAATGGGCGAGCAGTACTTC.

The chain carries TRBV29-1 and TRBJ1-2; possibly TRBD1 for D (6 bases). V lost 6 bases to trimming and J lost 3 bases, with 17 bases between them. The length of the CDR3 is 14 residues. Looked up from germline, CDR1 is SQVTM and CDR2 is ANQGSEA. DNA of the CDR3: TGCAGCGTCGCCAGGTGGGGGCAATACTATGGCTACACCTTC. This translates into CSVARWGQYYGYTF.

In DNA form, the CDR3 reads TGTGCCGGACGACTAGTGGGGAACACCGGGGAGCTGTTTTTT. Translated, it gives CAGRLVGNTGELFF. The chain has TRBV2 and TRBJ2-2, with D maybe TRBD2 (6 bases). This CDR3 spans 14 amino acids. Germline lookup yields CDR1 SNHLY and CDR2 FYNNEI. The germline V and J ends were trimmed by 11 bases and 1 base, with 14 bases remaining between them.

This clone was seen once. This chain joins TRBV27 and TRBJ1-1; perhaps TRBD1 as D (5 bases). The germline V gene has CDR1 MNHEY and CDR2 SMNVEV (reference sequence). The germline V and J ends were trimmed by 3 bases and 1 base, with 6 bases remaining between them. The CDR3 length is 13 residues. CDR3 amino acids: CASSFGGNTEAFF. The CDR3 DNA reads TGTGCCAGCAGTTTCGGGGGGAACACTGAAGCTTTCTTT.

The CDR3 sequence is CASLGALAGGAWTQYF. In DNA, the CDR3 is TGTGCCAGCCTCGGAGCACTAGCGGGGGGGGCCTGGACCCAGTACTTC. This chain uses TRBV2 with TRBJ2-5; 13 bases map to TRBD2. V was pared by 8 bases and J by 7 bases, with 13 bases of the junction left unmatched. Germline lookup yields CDR1 SNHLY and CDR2 FYNNEI. There are 16 residues in the CDR3. Filled out from reference TRBV2 and TRBJ2-5, the complete variable domain reads EPEVTQTPSHQVTQMGQEVILRCVPISNHLYFYWYRQILGQKVEFLVSFYNNEISEKSEIFDDQFSVERPDGSNFTLKIRSTKLEDSAMYFCASLGALAGGAWTQYFGPGTRLLVL.

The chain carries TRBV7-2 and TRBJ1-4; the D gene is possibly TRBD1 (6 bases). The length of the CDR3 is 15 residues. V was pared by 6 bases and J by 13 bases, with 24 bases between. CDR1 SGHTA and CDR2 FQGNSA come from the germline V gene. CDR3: CASSYDTGLGGPLFF. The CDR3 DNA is TGTGCCAGCAGTTATGATACAGGGTTGGGGGGTCCACTGTTTTTT.

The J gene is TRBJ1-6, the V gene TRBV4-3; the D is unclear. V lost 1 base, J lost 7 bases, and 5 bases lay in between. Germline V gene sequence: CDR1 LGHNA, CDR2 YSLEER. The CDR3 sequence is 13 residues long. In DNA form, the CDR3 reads TGCGCCAGCAGCCAAGGGTGGAATTCACCCCTCCACTTT. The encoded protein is CASSQGWNSPLHF.

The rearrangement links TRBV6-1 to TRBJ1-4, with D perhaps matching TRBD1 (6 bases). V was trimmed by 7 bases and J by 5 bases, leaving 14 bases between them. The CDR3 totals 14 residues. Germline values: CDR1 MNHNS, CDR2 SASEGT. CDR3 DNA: TGTGCCAGCATCCCGGACAGTTTAAATGAAAAACTGTTTTTT. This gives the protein CASIPDSLNEKLFF.

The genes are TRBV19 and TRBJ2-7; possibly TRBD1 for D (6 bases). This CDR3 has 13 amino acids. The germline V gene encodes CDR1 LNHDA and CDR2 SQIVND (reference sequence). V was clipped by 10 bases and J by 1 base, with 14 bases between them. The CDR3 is CATSDRPSYEQYF. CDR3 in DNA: TGTGCCACCTCCGACAGGCCTTCCTACGAGCAGTACTTC.